This TCR beta chain was identified in a study of response to subunit inactivated influenza vaccine. General study results and limits: Authors proposed each seasonal influenza vaccination draws in few new T cells.

This clonotype appeared a few times. Its cognate antigen is unknown. Each CDR3 protein is one row after TCRdb ran MiXCR on the RT-PCR reads. The sample yields 500,000 to 750,000 distinct CDR3 sequences, around 15% seen once. The CDR3 has 14 residues. V was trimmed by 4 bases and J by 0 bases, leaving 9 bases between them. Germline values: CDR1 SGDLS, CDR2 YYNGEE. This sequence was found in a man over 45 who received an inactivated influenza vaccine. The J gene is TRBJ2-3, the V gene TRBV9; D possibly corresponds to TRBD2 (5 bases). This specimen consisted of PBMCs from blood, obtained roughly 12 days after vaccination. The CDR3 loop is CASSRGWSTDTQYF. In DNA form, the CDR3 reads TGTGCCAGCAGCCGAGGGTGGAGCACAGATACGCAGTATTTT.